The present entry profiles one T cell receptor (beta chain) with its context. Its antigen is as yet unknown. A read error may produce the germline difference seen at one junction end. This CDR3 is 14 amino acids long. Germline-derived CDR1 and CDR2 are SGHTA and FQGNSA. One entry per CDR3 protein results from TCRdb running MiXCR on the PCR reads. The sample has tens of thousands of distinct CDR3 sequences, under 60% seen once; the top ten hold less than 30%. The data were obtained in a study of esophageal squamous cell carcinoma under preoperative chemotherapy. Study-wide points: Peripheral T cells migrating into the tumor appeared to partly supply post-treatment tumor-infiltrating lymphocytes.

Time point meaning: after preoperative PTX-NDP chemotherapy. Paclitaxel-nedaplatin chemotherapy was given to patients ahead of their surgery. This sample was taken from a patient given preoperative chemotherapy. This receptor was identified in a human donor with esophageal squamous cell carcinoma. The donor label of this sample is uncertain. This chain connects TRBV7-2 to TRBJ2-4; D ambiguous. In DNA form, the CDR3 reads TGTGCCGGCAGCCCGGGTCTAGACCAAAAGATCCAGTACTTC. Amino acids: CAGSPGLDQKIQYF.